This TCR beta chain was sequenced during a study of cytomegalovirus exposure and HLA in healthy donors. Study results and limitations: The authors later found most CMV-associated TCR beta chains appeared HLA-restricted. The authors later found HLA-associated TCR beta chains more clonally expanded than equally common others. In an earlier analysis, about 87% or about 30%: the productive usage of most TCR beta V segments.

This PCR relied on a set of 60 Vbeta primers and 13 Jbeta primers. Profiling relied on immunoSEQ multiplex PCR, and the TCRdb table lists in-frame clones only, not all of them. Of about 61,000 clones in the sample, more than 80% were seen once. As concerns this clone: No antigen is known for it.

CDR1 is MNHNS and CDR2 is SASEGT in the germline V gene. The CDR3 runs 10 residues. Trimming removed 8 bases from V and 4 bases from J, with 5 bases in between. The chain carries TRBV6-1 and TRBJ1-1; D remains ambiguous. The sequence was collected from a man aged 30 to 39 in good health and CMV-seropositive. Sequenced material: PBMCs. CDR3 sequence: CASVSTEAFF. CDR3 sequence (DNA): TGTGCCAGCGTGAGCACTGAAGCTTTCTTT.